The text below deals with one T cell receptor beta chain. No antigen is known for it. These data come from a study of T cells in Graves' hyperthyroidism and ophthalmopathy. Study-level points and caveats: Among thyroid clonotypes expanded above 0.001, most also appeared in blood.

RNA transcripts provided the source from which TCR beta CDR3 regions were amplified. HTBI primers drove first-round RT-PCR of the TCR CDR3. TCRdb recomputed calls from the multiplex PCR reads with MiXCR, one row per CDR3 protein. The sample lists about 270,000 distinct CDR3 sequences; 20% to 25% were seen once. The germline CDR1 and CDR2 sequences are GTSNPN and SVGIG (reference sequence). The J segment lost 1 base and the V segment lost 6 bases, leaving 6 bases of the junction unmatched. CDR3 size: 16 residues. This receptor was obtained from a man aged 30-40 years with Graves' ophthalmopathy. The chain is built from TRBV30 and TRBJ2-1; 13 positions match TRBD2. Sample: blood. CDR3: CACGTSGINSYNEQFF. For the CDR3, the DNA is TGTGCCTGTGGGACTAGCGGGATTAATTCCTACAATGAGCAGTTCTTC. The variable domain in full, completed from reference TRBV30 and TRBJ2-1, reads SQTIHQWPATLVQPVGSPLSLECTVEGTSNPNLYWYRQAAGRGLQLLFYSVGIGQISSEVPQNLSASRPQDRQFILSSKKLLLSDSGFYLCACGTSGINSYNEQFFGPGTRLTVL.